These 19 T cell receptor beta chains share one sample of origin, sequenced in a study of blood T cell repertoires in COVID-19. TCRdb's copy holds only in-frame clones and misses some; the assay was immunoSEQ multiplex PCR. The table lists around 92,000 clones, approximately 86% of them singletons. Sequencing used peripheral blood. The receptor set was obtained from a woman aged 60-75 years in a cohort sampled during active or convalescent COVID-19.

V gene TRBV19 combines with J gene TRBJ1-2, with a tentative D call TRBD1 (5 bases). V lost 3 bases and J 0 bases, leaving 14 bases between the germline ends. This CDR3 is built from 16 residues. Per the germline V gene, CDR1 is LNHDA and CDR2 is SQIVND (reference sequence). The CDR3 DNA is TGTGCCAGTAGTATTTGGCGGGGGATAGCTAACTATGGCTACACCTTC. It is translated as CASSIWRGIANYGYTF.

The chain combines TRBV7-8 with TRBJ2-2; D call uncertain. Germline loops: CDR1 SGHVS, CDR2 FQNEAQ. CDR3 length: 14 residues. V was cut by 0 bases and J by 2 bases, with 4 bases left in between. DNA for the CDR3: TGTGCCAGCAGCTTAGCCTTCAACACCGGGGAGCTGTTTTTT. Its translation is CASSLAFNTGELFF.

The gene calls are TRBV10-3 and TRBJ2-3; no clear D. CDR1 is ENHRY, CDR2 SYGVKD, per germline. CDR3 size: 15 residues. V was trimmed by 6 bases and J by 0 bases, leaving 13 bases between them. CDR3 nucleotide sequence: TGTGCCATCAGAGCTACGAGCCCTAGCACAGATACGCAGTATTTT. It specifies CAIRATSPSTDTQYF.

The V and J genes are TRBV5-4 and TRBJ1-2; the match to TRBD1 covers 8 bases. The CDR3 is made up of 13 amino acids. The V gene end was trimmed by 4 bases and the J gene end by 8 bases; junction bases not matched to a gene: 7. Germline CDR1 SGHNT, CDR2 YYREEE (reference sequence). The CDR3 is CASSGTGVGGYTF. The CDR3 region has the DNA TGTGCCAGCAGCGGGACAGGCGTGGGCGGCTACACCTTC.

Notes on this clone: One end of the junction is discordant with germline, which a read error may explain. The chain links TRBV6-5 to TRBJ2-7, with TRBD2 matching over 9 bases. CDR1 and CDR2 from the germline V gene are MNHEY and SVGAGI. The CDR3 spans 12 residues. The CDR3: CASSDTPAGGAF. In DNA form, the CDR3 reads TGTGCCAGCAGCGACACACCAGCGGGAGGAGCTTTC.

The chain employs TRBV2 and TRBJ1-1; TRBD1 agrees at 7 bases. Germline loops: CDR1 SNHLY, CDR2 FYNNEI. The CDR3 runs to 14 residues. The J segment lost 1 base and the V segment lost 7 bases, leaving 6 bases of the junction unmatched. CDR3 residues: CASNLRQGNTEAFF. In nucleotides, the CDR3 is TGTGCCAGCAACCTTCGACAGGGGAACACTGAAGCTTTCTTT.

This sequence joins TRBV15 and TRBJ2-3; no definite D call. Germline CDR1 and CDR2: LNHNV and YYDKDF (reference sequence). This CDR3 is 14 amino acids long. V lost 1 base and J 2 bases, leaving 7 bases between the germline ends. In nucleotides, the CDR3 is TGTGCCACCAGCAGAGTACTGCACACAGATACGCAGTATTTT. This translates into CATSRVLHTDTQYF. The full variable domain, in which reference TRBV15 and TRBJ2-3 provide the parts outside the CDR3, is DAMVIQNPRYQVTQFGKPVTLSCSQTLNHNVMYWYQQKSSQAPKLLFHYYDKDFNNEADTPDNFQSRRPNTSFCFLDIRSPGLGDTAMYLCATSRVLHTDTQYFGPGTRLTVL.

The chain joins TRBV4-1 to TRBJ1-2, with 7 positions matching TRBD1. The germline V gene has CDR1 MGHRA and CDR2 YSYEKL. V lost 0 bases to trimming and J lost 13 bases; unmatched junction nucleotides: 23. CDR3 length: 18 amino acids. The CDR3 nucleotides read TGCGCCAGCAGCCAAGAGCCCCCCGTGACCTACAACAGGGGAGCAGGCACCTTC. It encodes CASSQEPPVTYNRGAGTF.

The gene calls are TRBV18 and TRBJ2-4, with D unresolved. V lost 8 bases and J lost 0, with 14 bases in between. The CDR3 extends over 15 amino acids. Germline lookup yields CDR1 KGHSH and CDR2 LQKENI. CDR3 amino acids: CASHAQLLAKNIQYF. CDR3 nucleotides: TGTGCCAGCCATGCCCAGTTATTAGCCAAAAACATTCAGTACTTC.

This rearrangement joins TRBV11-2 to TRBJ1-3; D gene ambiguous. The CDR3 contains 14 residues. V was pared by 5 bases and J by 0 bases, with 8 bases between. Germline CDR1 is SGHAT and CDR2 is FQNNGV. This chain's CDR3 is CASSQKSSGNTIYF. DNA for the CDR3: TGTGCCAGCAGCCAAAAGAGCTCTGGAAACACCATATATTTT.

This clone was detected only a few times. J is TRBJ1-1 and V is TRBV30; no firm D call. The CDR3 covers 14 residues. Per the germline V gene, CDR1 is GTSNPN and CDR2 is SVGIG (reference sequence). With 2 bases removed from V and 2 bases from J, the gap between germline ends came to 12 bases. For the CDR3, the DNA is TGTGCCTGGAGTCCCCTTACACCAAACACTGAAGCTTTCTTT. The encoded protein is CAWSPLTPNTEAFF.

This clone turned up a few times. The V call is TRBV5-6, the J call TRBJ1-2; the D gene is possibly TRBD1 (6 bases). Germline lookup yields CDR1 SGHDT and CDR2 YYEEEE. The germline V and J ends were trimmed by 4 bases and 5 bases, with 9 bases remaining between them. The CDR3 is made up of 12 amino acids. CDR3: CASSPGQYGYTF. Written as DNA, the CDR3 is TGTGCCAGCAGCCCCGGACAGTATGGCTACACCTTC.

The genes are TRBV19 and TRBJ1-5; TRBD1 matches 10 bases. J gave up 3 bases and V 5 bases, and 7 bases lay outside the gene matches. The CDR3 is 16 amino acids. The germline V gene has CDR1 LNHDA and CDR2 SQIVND (reference sequence). CDR3 nucleotides: TGTGCCAGTAGTTCTCCGACAGGGGGCCCCAATCAGCCCCAGCATTTT. This gives the protein CASSSPTGGPNQPQHF. The whole variable domain, remainder taken from reference TRBV19 and TRBJ1-5, is DGGITQSPKYLFRKEGQNVTLSCEQNLNHDAMYWYRQDPGQGLRLIYYSQIVNDFQKGDIAEGYSVSREKKESFPLTVTSAQKNPTAFYLCASSSPTGGPNQPQHFGDGTRLSIL.

CDR3: CASSLLQGFGTEAFF. The DNA of the CDR3 is TGCGCCAGCAGCTTGCTACAGGGATTTGGGACTGAAGCTTTCTTT. The chain has TRBV5-1 and TRBJ1-1; TRBD1 might be the D (6 bases). Per the germline V gene, CDR1 is SGHRS and CDR2 is YFSETQ. The CDR3 is 15 residues long. V was cut by 1 base and J by 5 bases, with 15 bases left in between.

The chain links TRBV23-1 to TRBJ1-1, with 7 bases lining up with TRBD1. TRBV23-1 is marked as an open reading frame, function uncertain. This CDR3 comprises 15 residues. V shed 4 bases, J shed 4 bases, and the junction held 9 bases outside the gene matches. The CDR3 DNA is TGCGCCAGCAGTCTAGGGGGCCCGGGTGGCACTGAAGCTTTCTTT. It codes for CASSLGGPGGTEAFF.

This clone was seen only a few times. The CDR3 reads CASRSAGGPGGELFF. CDR3 bases: TGTGCCAGCAGGTCAGCGGGAGGGCCAGGCGGGGAGCTGTTTTTT. The chain carries TRBV6-5 and TRBJ2-2, with 10 bases matching TRBD2. Germline CDR1 is MNHEY and CDR2 is SVGAGI. The CDR3 has 15 residues. Trimming removed 6 bases from V and 7 bases from J; junction bases left unmatched: 8.

This clone appeared once. The rearrangement links TRBV12-5 to TRBJ2-5; TRBD2 aligns across 10 bases. Looked up from germline, CDR1 is LGHNT and CDR2 is FRNRAP. Trimming took 3 bases from V and 4 from J; bases not matched to a gene: 8. CDR3 length equals 16 residues. In DNA, the CDR3 is TGTGCTAGTGGTTTTTCAGCGGGAGGGTTGGCAGAGACCCAGTACTTC. As protein: CASGFSAGGLAETQYF.

CDR3 nucleotides: TGCGCCAGCAGCCAAGGGGGCTGGGAGCAGTTCTTC. It encodes CASSQGGWEQFF. The chain links TRBV5-1 to TRBJ2-1; TRBD1 matches at 7 bases. The germline V gene encodes CDR1 SGHRS and CDR2 YFSETQ. The CDR3 is made up of 12 amino acids. V lost 4 bases to trimming and J lost 10 bases; unmatched junction nucleotides: 5.

V gene TRBV20-1 combines with J gene TRBJ2-3; no firm D call. CDR1 is DFQATT and CDR2 is SNEGSKA in the germline V gene (reference sequence). Deletions cut 3 bases from V and 0 bases from J, with 16 bases between. This CDR3 comprises 16 residues. CDR3 sequence reads: CSASSHAATSTDTQYF. The DNA for the CDR3 is TGCAGTGCTAGTTCTCACGCGGCTACTAGCACAGATACGCAGTATTTT.